The 16 T cell receptor beta chains presented below share a single source sample, sequenced in a study of Ad26.COV2.S vaccination and SARS-CoV-2 variants (TCRdb year 2021). This sample's treatment or condition label indicates: some 19 received Ad26.COV2.S at low or high dose, single or two shots; about 5 received placebo; per-sample allocation not given. Repertoires of vaccine and placebo recipients were sequenced from samples collected on day 63 after the first injection. Preparation of the library involved the immunoSEQ multiplex PCR assay. Entries here come from immuneACCESS through TCRdb and include only in-frame sequences with V and J called. Some clones fail to appear in such tables; in the studies checked, an unresolved V gene covers under half of the shortfall, and the cause of the remainder is unknown. The sample profile shows some 390,000 clones; around nine tenths of them were found once. The ten largest clones add up to roughly 3.5% of the sample.

The material was peripheral blood, obtained in a trial of Ad26.COV2.S vaccine versus placebo. These receptors all come from a person aged 18-65 years who received the Ad26.COV2.S COVID-19 vaccine or a placebo.

This clone was counted between two and nine times. This chain joins TRBV5-1 and TRBJ2-2; the D gene is possibly TRBD1 (6 bases). The CDR3 contains 14 residues. Trimming removed 4 bases at V and 4 bases at J, with 11 bases between. The germline V gene encodes CDR1 SGHRS and CDR2 YFSETQ. The CDR3 spells CASSLIGGTGELFF. The CDR3 coding sequence is TGCGCCAGCAGCCTAATAGGGGGCACCGGGGAGCTGTTTTTT.

This rearrangement joins TRBV6-5 to TRBJ1-2, with 8 nucleotides matching TRBD1. V was clipped by 6 bases and J by 5 bases; unmatched bases: 11. Germline loops: CDR1 MNHEY, CDR2 SVGAGI. The CDR3 has 15 residues. The CDR3 sequence is CASRGPGQEAYGYTF. The CDR3 bases are TGTGCCAGCAGAGGACCGGGACAGGAGGCTTATGGCTACACCTTC.

This chain joins TRBV27 and TRBJ2-7; perhaps D is TRBD1 or TRBD2 (5 bases each). The CDR3 has 12 amino acids. CDR1 is MNHEY and CDR2 is SMNVEV in the germline V gene (reference sequence). V lost 5 bases to trimming and J lost 6 bases, with 11 bases between them. The CDR3 DNA reads TGTGCCAGCAGTCCCGCCGGGACCGAGCAGTACTTC. Translating it yields CASSPAGTEQYF.

This clone was counted once. This sequence joins TRBV5-4 and TRBJ2-5; 9 bases fit TRBD2. The CDR3 extends over 15 amino acids. CDR1 is SGHNT, CDR2 YYREEE, per germline (reference sequence). Losses at the gene ends were 4 bases for V and 2 bases for J; bases not matched to a gene: 6. This CDR3 reads CASSALAGMQETQYF. The CDR3 bases are TGTGCCAGCAGCGCGCTAGCGGGGATGCAAGAGACCCAGTACTTC.

The V gene is TRBV6-6, the J gene TRBJ1-5; D unresolved. Germline V CDR1 and CDR2: MNHNY, SVGAGI (reference sequence). CDR3 length: 14 amino acids. Trimming shortened V by 7 bases and J by 6 bases, and 16 bases separated the two germline ends. The CDR3 sequence: CASTLDGSGQPQHF. DNA for the CDR3: TGTGCCAGCACCCTGGACGGGTCAGGTCAGCCCCAGCATTTT.

This chain connects TRBV10-1 to TRBJ2-1; 16 bases are a match to TRBD2. The CDR3 covers 15 residues. V trimming: 5 bases; J trimming: 10 bases; junction bases outside the gene matches: 5. CDR1 is WNHNN and CDR2 is SYGVQD in the germline V gene (reference sequence). As DNA, the CDR3 is TGCGCCAGCAGTTCGGGACTAGCGGGGGGGGGCGAGCAGTTCTTC. Residues: CASSSGLAGGGEQFF.

Of note for this clone: This CDR3 is also generated by other DNA sequences in the sample. The rearrangement joins TRBV18 to TRBJ1-6; D gene unclear. Germline lookup yields CDR1 KGHSH and CDR2 LQKENI. The ends were cut back, 0 bases at V and 10 bases at J, with 4 bases in the middle. The CDR3 totals 12 residues. In DNA form, the CDR3 reads TGTGCCAGCTCACCACCAGACTCACCCCTCCACTTT. The encoded protein is CASSPPDSPLHF. The full variable domain, in which reference TRBV18 and TRBJ1-6 provide the parts outside the CDR3, is NAGVMQNPRHLVRRRGQEARLRCSPMKGHSHVYWYRQLPEEGLKFMVYLQKENIIDESGMPKERFSAEFPKEGPSILRIQQVVRGDSAAYFCASSPPDSPLHFGNGTRLTVT.

This chain joins TRBV6-5 and TRBJ1-1; no definite D call. The germline V gene encodes CDR1 MNHEY and CDR2 SVGAGI. The CDR3 totals 15 residues. The V end lost 0 bases, the J end lost 3 bases, and 11 bases lay between the germline ends. DNA for the CDR3: TGTGCCAGCAGTTACTCGACTGTCCGTCACACTGAAGCTTTCTTT. Protein: CASSYSTVRHTEAFF.

The chain combines TRBV7-8 with TRBJ2-3; 12 bases fit TRBD2. In germline, CDR1 is SGHVS, CDR2 FQNEAQ. J lost 2 bases, V lost 4 bases, and 4 bases had no gene match. The CDR3 has 16 residues. The CDR3 nucleotides are TGTGCCAGCAGCTCGCGGACTAGCGGGGCCACAGATACGCAGTATTTT. Its protein is CASSSRTSGATDTQYF.

The chain is built from TRBV7-2 and TRBJ1-2, with 7 bases fitting TRBD1. Germline V gene data show CDR1 as SGHTA and CDR2 as FQGNSA. The CDR3 runs to 16 residues. J lost 4 bases, V lost 4 bases, and 12 bases had no gene match. The CDR3 is CASSYRQGQGSYGYTF. CDR3 DNA sequence: TGTGCCAGCAGCTACAGACAGGGCCAGGGGTCCTATGGCTACACCTTC.

The rearrangement uses TRBV7-2 and TRBJ1-5; D gene uncertain. Per the germline V gene, CDR1 is SGHTA and CDR2 is FQGNSA. V dropped 1 base and J dropped 4 bases, with 8 bases sitting between them. CDR3 size: 14 residues. CDR3 nucleotides: TGTGCCAGCAGCTTAGGGGGATTTAATCAGCCCCAGCATTTT. Translating gives CASSLGGFNQPQHF.

The rearrangement links TRBV5-1 to TRBJ2-3; D remains ambiguous. Trimming removed 4 bases from V and 6 bases from J, with 12 bases in between. This CDR3 spans 13 amino acids. Germline lookup yields CDR1 SGHRS and CDR2 YFSETQ. CDR3 DNA: TGCGCCAGCAGCCCTCTCCCCGAGGATACGCAGTATTTT. Translating it yields CASSPLPEDTQYF.

J is TRBJ1-1 and V is TRBV5-1, with a possible D match to TRBD1 (5 bases). V lost 0 bases and J 0 bases, leaving 21 bases between the germline ends. Germline V CDR1 and CDR2: SGHRS, YFSETQ. This CDR3 region has 19 residues. This CDR3 reads CASSLDAPLRGRVNTEAFF. In nucleotides, the CDR3 is TGCGCCAGCAGCTTGGATGCACCACTTAGGGGCAGGGTGAACACTGAAGCTTTCTTT. Variable domain in full (rest from reference TRBV5-1 and TRBJ1-1): KAGVTQTPRYLIKTRGQQVTLSCSPISGHRSVSWYQQTPGQGLQFLFEYFSETQRNKGNFPGRFSGRQFSNSRSEMNVSTLELGDSALYLCASSLDAPLRGRVNTEAFFGQGTRLTVV.

This clone has a handful of counts. V is TRBV6-5 and J is TRBJ1-5; D perhaps matches TRBD1 (5 bases). CDR3 length equals 14 residues. Germline V gene sequence: CDR1 MNHEY, CDR2 SVGAGI. V dropped 7 bases and J dropped 6 bases, with 16 bases sitting between them. The CDR3 sequence is CASTEGQARQPQHF. The DNA of the CDR3 is TGTGCCAGCACCGAGGGGCAGGCGCGTCAGCCCCAGCATTTT.

The chain carries TRBV2 and TRBJ1-3; D gene uncertain. Germline V gives CDR1 SNHLY, CDR2 FYNNEI. The CDR3 length is 14 residues. The V end was cut by 5 bases, the J end by 6 bases, with 14 bases between. The CDR3 sequence: CASSREVVINTIYF. CDR3 nucleotides: TGTGCCAGCAGTCGAGAGGTTGTTATAAACACCATATATTTT.

This chain joins TRBV6-5 and TRBJ2-7, with 8 bases aligning to TRBD2. Germline V gene lookup returns CDR1 MNHEY and CDR2 SVGAGI. This CDR3 spans 13 amino acids. V was pared by 7 bases and J by 5 bases, with 7 bases of the junction left unmatched. CDR3: CASKDAGGNEQYF. The DNA of the CDR3 is TGTGCCAGCAAGGATGCGGGGGGCAACGAGCAGTACTTC.